The present T cell receptor (beta chain) was sequenced within a study of blood T cell repertoires in COVID-19. Study summary: Samples came from the United States, Italy and Spain, spanning acute and convalescent COVID-19. T cells, B-cell-depleted T cells, or PBMCs supplied cDNA or gDNA.

Trimming left V 6 bases short and J 3 bases short, with 21 bases between. The CDR3 sequence is 16 residues long. Germline assignment: CDR1 SGHNT and CDR2 YYREEE (reference sequence). Produced via immunoSEQ multiplex PCR; TCRdb's table is partial and in-frame only. The profile covers 100,000 to 150,000 clones, with approximately 87% appearing a single time and over 3.5% taken by the ten largest. The receptor comes from an older woman with acute or convalescent COVID-19. Sequenced sample: peripheral blood. The chain links TRBV5-4 to TRBJ1-1; D remains ambiguous. CDR3 in amino acids: CASTPTPRNTHTEAFF. The CDR3 bases are TGTGCCAGCACCCCGACACCAAGAAACACACACACTGAAGCTTTCTTT.